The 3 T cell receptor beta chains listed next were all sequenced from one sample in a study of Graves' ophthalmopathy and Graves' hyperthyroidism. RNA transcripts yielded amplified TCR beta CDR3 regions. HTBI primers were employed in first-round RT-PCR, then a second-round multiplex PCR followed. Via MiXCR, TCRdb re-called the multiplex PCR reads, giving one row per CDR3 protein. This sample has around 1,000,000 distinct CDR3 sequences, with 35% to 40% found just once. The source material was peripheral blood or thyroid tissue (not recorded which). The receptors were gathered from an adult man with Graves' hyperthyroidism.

The CDR3 spells CASSSGTSKQYF. CDR3 coding DNA: TGTGCCAGCAGCTCGGGGACCAGCAAGCAGTACTTC. The chain carries TRBV11-3 and TRBJ2-7; D assignment may be TRBD1 or TRBD2 (5 bases each). CDR1 is SGHNT and CDR2 is YENEEA in the germline V gene. V dropped 4 bases and J dropped 8 bases, with 12 bases sitting between them. CDR3 length: 12 residues.

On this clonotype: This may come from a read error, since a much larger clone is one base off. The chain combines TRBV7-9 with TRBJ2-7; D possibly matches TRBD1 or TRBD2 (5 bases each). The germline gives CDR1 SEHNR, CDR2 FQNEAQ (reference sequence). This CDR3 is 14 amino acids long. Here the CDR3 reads CASSPLGDSYDQYF. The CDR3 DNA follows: TGTGCCAGCAGCCCCTTGGGGGATTCCTACGATCAGTACTTC.

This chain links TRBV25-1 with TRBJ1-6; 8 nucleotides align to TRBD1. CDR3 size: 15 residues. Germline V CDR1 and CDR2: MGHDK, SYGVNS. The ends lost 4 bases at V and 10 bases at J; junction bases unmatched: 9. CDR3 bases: TGTGCCAGCAGTGGTTCAGGGGGCGAAGCCTCACCCCTCCACTTT. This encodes CASSGSGGEASPLHF.